This T cell receptor beta chain was recorded in a study of shared clonotypes between healthy human individuals. About the study: Per donor, three plates held CD4 naive cells, three held CD4 memory, two held CD8 naive and one held CD8 memory. Overall study results and limits: Memory subsets had estimated richness that was generally smaller than that of naive subsets. Compared with clonotypes that all four donors shared, non-shared clonotypes had lower generation probabilities.

With regard to this clone: As yet, its antigen is unknown.

Only CD45RO-negative cells positively selected for CCR7 counted as naive CD8 cells, so terminally differentiated effector memory CD45RA+ cells were excluded. Sorted-subset replicate PCR reactions contained approximately 190 ng DNA, corresponding to about 30,000 T cell genomes. Sequencing was performed with immunoSEQ multiplex PCR; in TCRdb, only in-frame clones are kept and a portion is missing. The sample contains more than 2 million clones, roughly 95% of which appear only once. V lost 5 bases and J lost 3, with 17 bases in between. There are 16 residues in the CDR3. Germline V gene sequence: CDR1 LNHNV, CDR2 YYDKDF (reference sequence).

J is TRBJ2-1 and V is TRBV15, with D possibly being TRBD2 (6 bases). This sequence originates from a man aged 18 to 35 in good health. Some clones in this sample may be carry-over from other donors' samples. What was sequenced was naive CD8+ T cells from PBMCs. CDR3 sequence reads: CATSSAPSVVYNEQFF. In DNA form, the CDR3 reads TGTGCCACCAGCTCGGCCCCTAGCGTTGTCTACAATGAGCAGTTCTTC. Full variable domain (rest looked up from reference TRBV15 and TRBJ2-1): DAMVIQNPRYQVTQFGKPVTLSCSQTLNHNVMYWYQQKSSQAPKLLFHYYDKDFNNEADTPDNFQSRRPNTSFCFLDIRSPGLGDTAMYLCATSSAPSVVYNEQFFGPGTRLTVL.